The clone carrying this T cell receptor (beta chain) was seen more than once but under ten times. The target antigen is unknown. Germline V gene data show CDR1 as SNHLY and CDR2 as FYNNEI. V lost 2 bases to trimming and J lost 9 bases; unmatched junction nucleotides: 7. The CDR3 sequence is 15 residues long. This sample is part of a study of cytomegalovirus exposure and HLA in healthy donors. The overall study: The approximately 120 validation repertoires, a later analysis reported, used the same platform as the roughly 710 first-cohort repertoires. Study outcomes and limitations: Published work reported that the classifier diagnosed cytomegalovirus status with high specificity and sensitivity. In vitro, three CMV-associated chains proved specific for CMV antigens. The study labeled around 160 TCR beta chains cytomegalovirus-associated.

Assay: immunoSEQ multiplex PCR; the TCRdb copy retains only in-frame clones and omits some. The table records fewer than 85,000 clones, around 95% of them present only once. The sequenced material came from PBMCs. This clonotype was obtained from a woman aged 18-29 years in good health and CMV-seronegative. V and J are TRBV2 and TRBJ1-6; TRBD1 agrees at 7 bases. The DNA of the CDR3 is TGTGCCAGCAGTGAAAGGGGGCAGATAAGTTCACCCCTCCACTTT. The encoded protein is CASSERGQISSPLHF.